This note documents a single TCR beta chain sequence. It lacks a known antigen. Based on the germline V gene, the CDR1 and CDR2 sequences are SGHDT and YYEEEE. The CDR3 numbers 15 residues from cysteine through phenylalanine. Only CDR3 DNA remains: 45 bases, in frame from the first base. V is shortened by 8 bases, J by 7 bases, and the region joining them spans 23 bases. This record comes from a study of cytomegalovirus exposure and HLA in healthy donors (dated by TCRdb to 2015 to 2018). Notes on the research overall: An earlier analysis of 587 of the donors reported roughly 300 Gb of sequence data and 95 million to 120 million unique TCR beta sequences obtained from some 200 million T cells. Roughly 300 gigabases of sequencing data and roughly 90 million unique TCR sequences were included in an early release covering roughly 700 HLA-typed donors. The genetic ancestry cluster associated with self-reported Caucasian donors included 81% of the 350 to 500 genotyped donors. The study was designed to test whether signatures of past pathogen exposure could be identified by cataloging public T cell receptors. The study used immunosequencing to profile the T cell repertoires of some 600 subjects and linked those repertoires to cytomegalovirus serostatus. In addition to the first cohort of 500 to 850 subjects, a separate validation cohort of 120 different subjects was used. To predict cytomegalovirus infection status, the study combined high-throughput TCR immunosequencing, statistical association of individual TCRs with disease status, and machine learning. In a later analysis, previously published TCR beta repertoires from about 640 donors were re-analyzed and high-resolution HLA genotyping was added so that TCR occurrence patterns could be studied. In the later analysis, no new phenotypic data were used to find candidate immune exposures; instead, reliance was placed on TCR beta sequences and their occurrence across donors. An earlier analysis of 500 to 750 of the donors applied high-throughput TCR beta sequencing to assess whether each TCR beta V gene segment acted as functional or pseudogenic. Donor age, sex, ethnicity and CMV serostatus were compiled together with the repertoire data. A later genetic analysis took genome-wide SNP genotypes for about 65% of the 666 donors and used that subset as a discovery cohort. Every repertoire in the discovery cohort had been generated on one and the same sequencing platform. Both class I and class II loci were covered by HLA typing, at four-digit resolution. Typing coverage differed by locus: A, B, C, DRB1 and DQB1 were typed in roughly 620-630 donors, DQA1 in 500 to 550, DPA1 in approximately 600, and DPB1 in roughly 450. About 5 DR-DQ haplotypes were handled as single units for association and clustering, since linkage in the cohort was strong. Among 300 to 450 genotyped donors of the cohort, an average of approximately 240,000 unique TCR beta nucleotide sequences were sequenced per donor, roughly a sixth of them non-productive.

The cohort was made up of hundreds of healthy bone marrow donors. All cohort members were sampled while nominally healthy, although unrecorded immune exposures were likely present. The donor tested CMV seropositive and was one of the 289 seropositive cohort members. Every donor gave a peripheral blood sample, and the peripheral blood mononuclear cells from that sample were used for TCR beta sequencing. Genomic DNA was extracted from the blood cell samples with the Qiagen DNeasy Blood Extraction Kit. Libraries were constructed by the immunoSEQ multiplex PCR assay. For the multiplex PCR, a mixture combining 60 forward primers for TCR Vbeta segments and 13 reverse primers for TCR Jbeta segments was used. The CDR3 region of rearranged TCR beta genes was amplified from genomic DNA by a multiplex PCR assay. On the Illumina HiSeq System, the amplified TCR beta libraries were sequenced as 87-base-pair reads. As for how the authors treated the data: In a later analysis, some 80 million unique TCR beta chains were counted across the roughly 670 repertoires, and around 10 million of these chains were shared by at least two donors. To remove PCR and sequencing errors, raw reads were error-corrected and collapsed into unique sequences using a nearest-neighbor algorithm that merged closely related sequences. Alignment of CDR3 sequences to IMGT reference sequences was used to assign V, D and J gene segments. For a sequence to be retained, at least a six-nucleotide match to both a V gene segment and a J gene segment was required. Rearrangements were called productive when the CDR3 lacked stop codons and stayed in frame with V and J; all others were non-productive. Following IMGT convention, CDR3 was defined as the stretch from the second conserved V-encoded cysteine to the conserved J-encoded phenylalanine. In an earlier analysis of approximately 590 of the donors, sequences lacking an unambiguous match to a single V gene segment were excluded. An earlier analysis of 450 to 650 of the donors called V segments functional above 56.7% productive rearrangements and segregating when the between-donor standard deviation exceeded 5%. A statistical classification framework was built for diagnosing cytomegalovirus status from the catalog of TCR beta chain sequences. V and J gene assignment, in a later analysis, came from comparing TCR nucleotide sequences with IMGT/GENE-DB human TR gene sequences. The TCRdist pipeline was used in a later analysis to assign CDR3 sequences and most-parsimonious VDJ recombination scenarios. In a later analysis, each TCR beta chain was defined by its CDR3 amino acid sequence together with its V-gene family, and reads without a unique V-gene family were excluded. As a way to deal with suspected cross-contamination and a sequencing artifact, a later analysis dropped 450 to 600 nucleotide sequences that were highly shared and had low generation probability. In a later analysis, a clonal expansion index was calculated for each public chain from normalized within-repertoire ranks of inferred template counts. A later analysis computed generation probabilities with a VDJ recombination model fitted to out-of-frame rearrangements, and checked the results against IGoR. In a later analysis, hypergeometric tests were used to score TCR-TCR, TCR-HLA and TCR-CMV co-occurrence, with a repertoire-size bias correction applied to TCR pairs. False discovery rates were estimated in a later analysis by permuting HLA or CMV assignments 20 times. In a later analysis, co-occurring TCRs were grouped using DBSCAN, with TCRdist sequence similarity added in when clustering inside HLA-allele-positive subsets. For co-occurrence clustering, repertoires with fewer than 30,000 or more than 120,000 public chains were excluded, along with five repertoires with anomalous nucleotide sharing. TCRdb took this table from immuneACCESS and kept in-frame rearrangements with V and J called. Such tables lack part of the clones; where checked against another copy, unresolved V genes explain under half of the gap, and the rest is unexplained. V and J calls and clone size follow that table, whereas D and trimming were derived from the DNA. The sample's table lists a count of more than 40,000 clones. The ten largest account for roughly 26% of the sample.

Overall study outcomes, separate from this receptor: In a later genetic analysis, fewer N-insertions in productive TCRs were reported among donors in an Asian-associated ancestry cluster than the roughly 700-donor mean. Because HLA typing was missing for some donors at each locus, association tests included only the typed subset. Immune exposure information for the cohort was limited to CMV serostatus. Assigning TCR associations to individual alleles was difficult when HLA alleles, especially DR and DQ, strongly co-occurred. A later analysis found that most CMV-associated TCR beta chains appeared HLA-restricted, with HLA associations seemingly driven largely by CMV exposure. Three of the identified cytomegalovirus-associated TCR beta chains were confirmed in vitro to be specific for cytomegalovirus antigens. In a later analysis, around 17,000 TCR beta sequences were associated with specific HLA alleles at a false discovery rate of 0.05. Because counts were too low, under 20 rarely observed V segments, including chromosome 9 orphons, were left out of the earlier analysis of 587 of the donors. While some public TCRs were present in many individuals, most TCR sequences turned up only very rarely across donors. The cohort was sequenced for TCR beta chains only, and without alpha or paired-chain data the features that could be detected were limited. Because the 87-base-pair reads could not distinguish some IMGT-functional V segments, including TRBV6-2 and TRBV6-3, those segments were excluded. A total of 150 to 200 TCR beta chains were listed by the study as associated with cytomegalovirus. A later analysis reported that several top co-occurrence clusters appeared linked to parvovirus B19, influenza, CMV and Epstein-Barr virus. A further reported finding was that TCR beta sequences accurately predicted the HLA-A and HLA-B alleles for most subjects in the first cohort. The classifier was reported to diagnose cytomegalovirus status with high specificity and sensitivity in both the original cohort and the validation cohort. A cluster of highly shared sequence variants was judged likely to be a technical artifact of the sequencing pipeline. The presence/absence analyses assumed that sequencing depth was roughly uniform across donors, and that assumption may not be true. The authors suggested that the approach could potentially be generalized to other disease states and immunological phenotypes. In an earlier analysis of more than 450 of the donors, most TCR beta V segments were observed in productive rearrangements about 90% or about 30% of the time, broadly matching IMGT annotations. An association between a missense DCLRE1C variant and V-gene and J-gene trimming of TCR beta chains was found in a later genetic analysis and replicated in an independent cohort. A later analysis found that TCR association rates varied across HLA loci, with DRB1 alleles showing the most associated TCRs and HLA-C alleles the fewest. Correlated functional status among segregating V segments might reflect linkage disequilibrium, but an unknown experimental factor could not be ruled out. In a later analysis, HLA-associated TCR beta chains showed more clonal expansion and lower generation probabilities than non-associated chains that were equally common.

The rearrangement combines TRBV5-6 with TRBJ2-3; tentative D gene TRBD2, with 7 bases matching. This TCR was sampled from a man aged 35 to 55 in good health and CMV-seropositive. The specimen was PBMCs. This receptor carries the CDR3 CASKGEGYLSNTQYF. The DNA sequence reads TGTGCCAGTAAGGGGGAGGGTTACCTATCAAATACGCAGTATTTT.